Below are 4 T cell receptor beta chains sequenced from a single sample in a study of CD8 T cells in ankylosing spondylitis. Via MiXCR, TCRdb re-called the 5' RACE reads, giving one row per CDR3 protein. The sample carries a few hundred thousand distinct CDR3 sequences, around 20% recorded once. The sequenced sample consisted of blood, either unsorted or a sorted T cell fraction (not recorded which). These receptors originate from a female donor with ankylosing spondylitis or in good health (not recorded which).

The chain is built from TRBV20-1 and TRBJ2-1; TRBD2 is a possible D gene (5 bases). Trimming removed 4 bases at V and 0 bases at J, with 10 bases between. The germline gives CDR1 DFQATT, CDR2 SNEGSKA (reference sequence). The CDR3 covers 14 residues. CDR3 sequence: CSAKTRSSYNEQFF. CDR3 DNA: TGCAGTGCTAAAACTAGATCCTCCTACAATGAGCAGTTCTTC.

Here the CDR3 reads CASSPGHYGYTF. The CDR3 DNA follows: TGTGCCAGCAGCCCCGGGCACTATGGCTACACCTTC. The genes are TRBV7-9 and TRBJ1-2; D call uncertain. The V gene's germline CDR1 is SEHNR and CDR2 FQNEAQ (reference sequence). V lost 5 bases and J lost 3, with 7 bases in between. CDR3 size: 12 residues.

The chain carries TRBV6-5 and TRBJ1-1; 7 bases are a match to TRBD1. After removal of 2 bases from V and 3 bases from J, the junction contained 6 bases not matched to a gene. This CDR3 spans 15 amino acids. The germline V gene has CDR1 MNHEY and CDR2 SVGAGI. CDR3 residues: CASSYRGPEDTEAFF. CDR3 bases: TGTGCCAGCAGTTACAGGGGGCCTGAGGACACTGAAGCTTTCTTT.

This clonotype showed up many times. The rearrangement links TRBV27 to TRBJ1-1, with D possibly being TRBD1 (6 bases). Germline values: CDR1 MNHEY, CDR2 SMNVEV (reference sequence). The CDR3 covers 17 residues. Trimming took 5 bases from V and 0 from J, leaving 19 bases between them. The CDR3 spells CASSPQLDRRMNTEAFF. CDR3 bases: TGTGCCAGCAGTCCGCAGCTGGACAGACGGATGAACACTGAAGCTTTCTTT.